The 30 T cell receptor beta chains listed next were all sequenced from one sample in a study of neurological immune-mediated disorders. TCRdb ran MiXCR on the 5' RACE reads and lists one entry per CDR3 protein. The sample lists roughly 31,000 distinct CDR3 sequences, 4% to 5.5% occurring once. Sequences were obtained from PBMCs. These receptors were collected from a young man in good health.

The sample holds many counts of this clonotype. V usage is TRBV6-5 and J usage is TRBJ1-1; no firm D call. This CDR3 has 14 amino acids. Trimming left V 4 bases short and J 0 bases short, with 9 bases between. Germline lookup yields CDR1 MNHEY and CDR2 SVGAGI. The DNA for the CDR3 is TGTGCCAGCAGTTTCCAGCCGATGAACACTGAAGCTTTCTTT. Its protein is CASSFQPMNTEAFF.

The table lists this clonotype with many counts. Mismatch with germline at one junction end may stem from a read error. The chain is built from TRBV7-7 and TRBJ2-7, with TRBD2 identical over 8 bases. The CDR3 totals 15 residues. CDR1 SSHAT and CDR2 FNYEAQ come from the germline V gene (reference sequence). The CDR3 DNA reads TGTGCTAGCAGCTTAGCCCCGGGGGGGGATTACGAGCAGTACTTC. The encoded protein is CASSLAPGGDYEQYF.

This clonotype occurred many times. Being one base from a much bigger clone, this may be a read error. CDR3: CRAVSGGVYNEQFF. Written as DNA, the CDR3 is TGCAGGGCGGTGAGCGGGGGAGTCTACAATGAGCAGTTCTTC. The chain has TRBV20-1 and TRBJ2-1, with 8 positions matching TRBD2. This CDR3 is built from 14 residues. CDR1 DFQATT and CDR2 SNEGSKA come from the germline V gene (reference sequence).

This clonotype was seen at least ten times. The chain joins TRBV5-5 to TRBJ2-7; tentative D call: TRBD1 (6 bases). V gave up 4 bases and J gave up 4 bases, with 9 bases separating them. This CDR3 has 12 amino acids. From germline, CDR1 is SGHKS and CDR2 YYEKEE (reference sequence). Here the CDR3 reads CASSLTGYEQYF. The DNA for the CDR3 is TGTGCCAGCAGCCTAACAGGGTACGAGCAGTACTTC. Together with reference TRBV5-5 and TRBJ2-7, the CDR3 gives the full variable domain: DAGVTQSPTHLIKTRGQQVTLRCSPISGHKSVSWYQQVLGQGPQFIFQYYEKEERGRGNFPDRFSARQFPNYSSELNVNALLLGDSALYLCASSLTGYEQYFGPGTRLTVT.

In this sample, this clonotype turned up many times. The rearrangement joins TRBV5-1 to TRBJ2-2; no firm D call. This CDR3 spans 14 amino acids. With 0 bases removed from V and 5 bases from J, the gap between germline ends came to 8 bases. Germline-derived CDR1 and CDR2 are SGHRS and YFSETQ. CDR3 DNA sequence: TGCGCCAGCAGCTTGGTTGTGGGTACCGGGGAGCTGTTTTTT. Its protein product is CASSLVVGTGELFF.

This clonotype was counted a few times. The V call is TRBV7-8, the J call TRBJ2-7, with D perhaps TRBD2 (5 bases). The CDR3 consists of 15 residues. Germline CDR1 is SGHVS and CDR2 is FQNEAQ. The V gene lost 0 bases and the J gene lost 0 bases, with 9 bases spanning the gap. CDR3 DNA sequence: TGTGCCAGCAGCTTAGCCGGCGGGCCCTCCTACGAGCAGTACTTC. It codes for CASSLAGGPSYEQYF.

The rearrangement links TRBV9 to TRBJ2-1; 10 nucleotides match TRBD2. CDR3 size: 15 residues. V lost 2 bases to trimming and J lost 4 bases; unmatched junction nucleotides: 3. From germline, CDR1 is SGDLS and CDR2 YYNGEE. The CDR3 DNA sequence: TGTGCCAGCAGCGTTGGGACTAGCGCTTACAATGAGCAGTTCTTC. Amino acid sequence: CASSVGTSAYNEQFF. The entire variable domain, with the rest obtained from reference TRBV9 and TRBJ2-1, is as follows: DSGVTQTPKHLITATGQRVTLRCSPRSGDLSVYWYQQSLDQGLQFLIQYYNGEERAKGNILERFSAQQFPDLHSELNLSSLELGDSALYFCASSVGTSAYNEQFFGPGTRLTVL.

This clonotype was seen at least ten times. The V and J genes are TRBV6-4 and TRBJ2-3; 8 bases agree with TRBD2. This CDR3 is built from 16 residues. J was trimmed by 3 bases and V by 6 bases; bases with no gene match: 11. In germline, CDR1 is MRHNA, CDR2 SNTAGT. The CDR3 nucleotides are TGTGCCAGCAGCCCCACGGGTGGCGGGGGGACAGATACGCAGTATTTT. Translated: CASSPTGGGGTDTQYF.

At least ten counts were recorded for this clonotype. This chain links TRBV20-1 with TRBJ2-3; weak D call: TRBD1 (5 bases). The germline V and J ends were trimmed by 6 bases and 10 bases, with 14 bases remaining between them. Germline V gene data show CDR1 as DFQATT and CDR2 as SNEGSKA (reference sequence). The CDR3 consists of 11 residues. CDR3 coding DNA: TGCAGTGCGACCGACAGTGGGTCGCAGTATTTT. Protein: CSATDSGSQYF.

This clonotype was detected many times. This sequence joins TRBV3-1 and TRBJ2-1, with unresolved D. Germline V CDR1 and CDR2: LGHDT, YNNKEL (reference sequence). The V end was cut by 0 bases, the J end by 2 bases, with 23 bases between. The length of the CDR3 is 20 residues. CDR3 DNA sequence: TGTGCCAGCAGCCAAGAGCCGTCGACCCCCCGGCCCCACACCTACAATGAGCAGTTCTTC. Translation: CASSQEPSTPRPHTYNEQFF.

This clonotype was detected many times. In nucleotides, the CDR3 is TGTGCCAGCAGTCAAACGGGACGGCGGTCATATGGCTACACCTTC. Residues: CASSQTGRRSYGYTF. The genes are TRBV27 and TRBJ1-2; D is possibly TRBD1 (5 bases). Per the germline V gene, CDR1 is MNHEY and CDR2 is SMNVEV (reference sequence). The CDR3 totals 15 residues. V lost 5 bases and J 5 bases, leaving 18 bases between the germline ends.

By share, this clonotype ranks as medium-sized. The V call is TRBV12-3 or TRBV12-4, the J call TRBJ2-7, with D uncertain. This CDR3 has 13 residues. V lost 1 base and J 3 bases, leaving 7 bases between the germline ends. DNA for the CDR3: TGTGCCAGCAGTTTAGGGTCAATCTACGAGCAGTACTTC. This codes for CASSLGSIYEQYF.

This clonotype appeared many times. The rearrangement joins TRBV6-1 to TRBJ2-3, with TRBD2 matching 15 bases. This CDR3 has 15 residues. The J segment lost 4 bases and the V segment lost 6 bases, leaving 2 bases of the junction unmatched. The germline CDR1 and CDR2 sequences are MNHNS and SASEGT. CDR3 sequence (DNA): TGTGCCAGCAGGGGACTAGCGGGGGGACCAGATACGCAGTATTTT. Translation: CASRGLAGGPDTQYF.

This clonotype was seen repeatedly, ten times or more. This chain connects TRBV20-1 to TRBJ2-5, with D maybe TRBD2 (6 bases). The V and J ends lost 8 bases and 5 bases respectively, with 15 bases between them. CDR3 length equals 12 residues. Germline V lookup: CDR1 DFQATT, CDR2 SNEGSKA (reference sequence). The CDR3 DNA is TGCAGTCCCACTAGCCCCAGTGAGACCCAGTACTTC. Its translation is CSPTSPSETQYF.

This clonotype was picked up many times. The rearrangement joins TRBV5-4 to TRBJ2-5; 7 nucleotides align to TRBD2. Germline V gene data show CDR1 as SGHNT and CDR2 as YYREEE (reference sequence). The V segment lost 4 bases and the J segment 3 bases; nucleotides outside the gene matches: 9. This CDR3 spans 15 amino acids. CDR3 coding DNA: TGTGCCAGCAGCCCGACCGGGGGGAGGAAAGAGACCCAGTACTTC. Translation gives CASSPTGGRKETQYF.

The CDR3 loop reads CASRAPGLPNTEAFF. The CDR3 nucleotides read TGCGCCAGCAGGGCCCCCGGACTCCCGAACACTGAAGCTTTCTTT. This chain links TRBV5-1 with TRBJ1-1, with D uncertain. The CDR3 runs to 15 residues. V was pared by 5 bases and J by 1 base, with 15 bases between. The germline V gene has CDR1 SGHRS and CDR2 YFSETQ.

This clonotype was seen a few times. This chain connects TRBV7-6 to TRBJ1-1, with D perhaps matching TRBD1 (5 bases). Germline CDR1 reads SGHVS; CDR2 reads FNYEAQ. The CDR3 has 14 residues. With 4 bases removed from V and 6 bases from J, the gap between germline ends came to 15 bases. DNA of the CDR3: TGTGCCAGCAGCTCACCACAGGAACTGGCTGAAGCTTTCTTT. Translation gives CASSSPQELAEAFF.

This clonotype has a count of ten or more. This chain links TRBV5-6 with TRBJ1-1; D call uncertain. The CDR3 loop spans 14 amino acids. Germline CDR1 is SGHDT and CDR2 is YYEEEE. V was trimmed by 2 bases and J by 1 base, leaving 9 bases between them. Here the CDR3 DNA reads TGTGCCAGCAGCTTACGGGCTTCGAACACTGAAGCTTTCTTT. Encoded protein: CASSLRASNTEAFF.

This clonotype was recorded at least ten times. This chain joins TRBV10-1 and TRBJ2-3; 10 nucleotides agree with TRBD2. The V segment lost 5 bases and the J segment 0 bases; nucleotides outside the gene matches: 2. Germline lookup yields CDR1 WNHNN and CDR2 SYGVQD (reference sequence). This CDR3 has 15 amino acids. The CDR3 protein is CASSSGLASTDTQYF. The CDR3 bases are TGCGCCAGCAGTTCGGGACTAGCGAGCACAGATACGCAGTATTTT.

In this sample, this clonotype turned up many times. The chain employs TRBV20-1 and TRBJ1-5, with 8 bases lining up with TRBD1. Germline assignment: CDR1 DFQATT and CDR2 SNEGSKA (reference sequence). The CDR3 extends over 13 amino acids. V was pared by 4 bases and J by 6 bases, with 5 bases of the junction left unmatched. The CDR3 region has the DNA TGCAGTGCTACCCAGGGGGCTGCTCAGCCCCAGCATTTT. Translation: CSATQGAAQPQHF.

This clonotype was observed many times. The chain uses TRBV28 and TRBJ1-5; no clear D gene. Germline-derived CDR1 and CDR2 are MDHEN and SYDVKM. V shed 6 bases and J shed 5 bases, with 11 bases lying between them. There are 13 residues in the CDR3. CDR3 sequence (DNA): TGTGCCAGCAGCCCCGCCGGCGATCAGCCCCAGCATTTT. Translated: CASSPAGDQPQHF.

This clonotype was observed at least ten times. J is TRBJ2-2 and V is TRBV2, with 7 bases fitting TRBD1. Per germline, CDR1 SNHLY and CDR2 FYNNEI. The CDR3 totals 14 residues. With 8 bases clipped from V and 7 bases from J, the junction kept 10 bases outside the gene matches. The DNA of the CDR3 is TGTGCCAGCTTCCCCGCGACAGGGATCGGGGAGCTGTTTTTT. Protein product: CASFPATGIGELFF.

This clonotype was recorded at least ten times. The rearrangement joins TRBV12-3 or TRBV12-4 to TRBJ1-1; D may be TRBD1 (5 bases). This CDR3 is built from 13 residues. Deletions cut 9 bases from V and 1 base from J, with 12 bases between. The CDR3 here is CASQTTENTEAFF. The CDR3 nucleotides are TGTGCCAGTCAGACGACAGAGAACACTGAAGCTTTCTTT.

Ten or more counts support this clonotype. The chain has TRBV3-1 and TRBJ1-1; D not certain. Germline CDR1 is LGHDT and CDR2 is YNNKEL (reference sequence). Trimming pared 0 bases from V and 11 bases from J, leaving 13 bases between. The CDR3 length is 13 residues. The DNA of the CDR3 is TGTGCCAGCAGCCAAGATACGGCTACGGGGGCTTTCTTT. Amino acid sequence: CASSQDTATGAFF.

This clonotype was seen at least ten times. The chain is built from TRBV20-1 and TRBJ2-5; no definite D call. The CDR3 spans 15 residues. Trimming took 6 bases from V and 1 from J, leaving 18 bases between them. From germline, CDR1 is DFQATT and CDR2 SNEGSKA (reference sequence). As DNA, the CDR3 is TGCAGTGCAATACTCAGCCCTCACAGCCAAGAGACCCAGTACTTC. It encodes CSAILSPHSQETQYF.

This clonotype has ten or more counts. The chain recombines TRBV5-1 with TRBJ1-1; 7 bases line up with TRBD1. With 4 bases clipped from V and 6 bases from J, the junction kept 18 bases outside the gene matches. The CDR3 extends over 17 amino acids. Germline V gene lookup returns CDR1 SGHRS and CDR2 YFSETQ. CDR3 residues: CASSLGQDYYLGAEAFF. CDR3 DNA sequence: TGCGCCAGCAGCCTCGGACAGGACTATTATTTGGGCGCTGAAGCTTTCTTT.

This chain joins TRBV15 and TRBJ2-3; 10 bases map to TRBD1. The CDR3 loop spans 16 amino acids. Germline V gene data show CDR1 as LNHNV and CDR2 as YYDKDF (reference sequence). The ends lost 4 bases at V and 3 bases at J; junction bases unmatched: 7. CDR3 sequence (DNA): TGTGCCACCAGCACGTGGGGACAGGGGACAACAGATACGCAGTATTTT. As protein: CATSTWGQGTTDTQYF. Full variable domain (rest looked up from reference TRBV15 and TRBJ2-3): DAMVIQNPRYQVTQFGKPVTLSCSQTLNHNVMYWYQQKSSQAPKLLFHYYDKDFNNEADTPDNFQSRRPNTSFCFLDIRSPGLGDTAMYLCATSTWGQGTTDTQYFGPGTRLTVL.

The CDR3 spells CASSSDLGLRGYTF. The CDR3, as DNA: TGTGCCAGCAGCTCAGACCTTGGGTTGAGAGGCTACACCTTC. J is TRBJ1-2 and V is TRBV7-2; D remains unclear. This CDR3 has 14 residues. V was clipped by 4 bases and J by 8 bases, with 17 bases between them. Germline CDR1 and CDR2: SGHTA and FQGNSA.

To note about this clonotype: Germline and junction disagree at one end, which may indicate a read error. CDR3 nucleotide sequence: TGTGCCAGCAGCCTAGCTCTGGGCGGCACTGAAGCTTTCTTT. Translation: CASSLALGGTEAFF. The chain links TRBV7-9 to TRBJ1-1; no firm D call. Germline assignment: CDR1 SEHNR and CDR2 FQNEAQ (reference sequence). The CDR3 extends over 14 amino acids.

This clonotype has at least ten counts. The chain links TRBV6-2 or TRBV6-3 to TRBJ2-5; no clear D gene. The CDR3 is 11 residues long. With 4 bases removed from V and 5 bases from J, the gap between germline ends came to 5 bases. Germline V CDR1 and CDR2: MNHEY, SVGEGT. The CDR3 coding sequence is TGTGCCAGCAGTTCATGGGAGACCCAGTACTTC. It translates to CASSSWETQYF.